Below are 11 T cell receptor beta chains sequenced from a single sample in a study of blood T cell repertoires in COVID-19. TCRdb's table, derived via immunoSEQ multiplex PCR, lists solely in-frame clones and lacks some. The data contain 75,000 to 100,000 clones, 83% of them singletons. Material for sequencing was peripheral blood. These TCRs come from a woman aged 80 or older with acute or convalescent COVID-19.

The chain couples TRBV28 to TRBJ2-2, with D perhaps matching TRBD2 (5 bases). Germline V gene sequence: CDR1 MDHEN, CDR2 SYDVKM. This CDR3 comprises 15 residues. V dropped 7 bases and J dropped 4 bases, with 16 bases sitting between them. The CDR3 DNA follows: TGTGCCAGCACCCCCGGAGGTACGGTCACCGGGGAGCTGTTTTTT. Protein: CASTPGGTVTGELFF.

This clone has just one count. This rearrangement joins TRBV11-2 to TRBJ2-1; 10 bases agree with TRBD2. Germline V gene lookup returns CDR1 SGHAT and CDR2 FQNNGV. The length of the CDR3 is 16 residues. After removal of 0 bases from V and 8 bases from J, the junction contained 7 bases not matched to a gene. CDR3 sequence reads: CASSLEGASGSDEQFF. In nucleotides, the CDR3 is TGTGCCAGCAGCTTAGAAGGGGCTAGCGGGAGCGATGAGCAGTTCTTC.

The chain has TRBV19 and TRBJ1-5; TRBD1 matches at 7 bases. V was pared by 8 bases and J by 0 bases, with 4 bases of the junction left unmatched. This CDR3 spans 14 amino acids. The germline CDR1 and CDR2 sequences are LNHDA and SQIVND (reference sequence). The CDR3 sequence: CASQGGYSNQPQHF. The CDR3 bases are TGTGCCAGTCAGGGGGGTTATAGCAATCAGCCCCAGCATTTT.

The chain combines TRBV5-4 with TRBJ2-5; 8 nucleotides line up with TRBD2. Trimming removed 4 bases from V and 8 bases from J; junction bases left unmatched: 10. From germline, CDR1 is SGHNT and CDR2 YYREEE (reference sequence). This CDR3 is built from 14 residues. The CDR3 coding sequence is TGTGCCAGCAGCGAAACTAGCGGCCCCGGAACCCAGTACTTC. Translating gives CASSETSGPGTQYF.

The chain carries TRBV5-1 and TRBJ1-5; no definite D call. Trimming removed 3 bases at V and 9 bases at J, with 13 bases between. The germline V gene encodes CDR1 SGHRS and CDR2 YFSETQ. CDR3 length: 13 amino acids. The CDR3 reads CASSSDGERPQHF. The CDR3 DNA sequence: TGCGCCAGCAGCTCGGACGGGGAGAGGCCCCAGCATTTT.

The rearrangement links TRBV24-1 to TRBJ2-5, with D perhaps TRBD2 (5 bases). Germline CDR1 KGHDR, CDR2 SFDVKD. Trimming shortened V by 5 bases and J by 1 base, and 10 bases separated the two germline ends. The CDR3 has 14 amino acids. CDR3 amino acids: CATSATAGQETQYF. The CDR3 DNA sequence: TGTGCCACCAGTGCGACGGCGGGCCAAGAGACCCAGTACTTC.

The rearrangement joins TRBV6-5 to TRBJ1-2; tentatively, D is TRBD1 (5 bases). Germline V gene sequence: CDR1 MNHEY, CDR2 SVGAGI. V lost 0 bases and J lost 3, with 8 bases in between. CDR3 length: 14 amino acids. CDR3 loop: CASSYSLQDYGYTF. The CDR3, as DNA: TGTGCCAGCAGTTACTCCTTACAGGACTATGGCTACACCTTC.

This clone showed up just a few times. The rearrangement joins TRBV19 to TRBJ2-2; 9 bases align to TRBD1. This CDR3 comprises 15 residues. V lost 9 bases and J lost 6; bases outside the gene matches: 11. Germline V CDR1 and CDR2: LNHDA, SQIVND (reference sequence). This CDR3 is CASEKGQGKSGELFF. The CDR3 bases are TGTGCCAGCGAGAAGGGACAGGGAAAATCCGGGGAGCTGTTTTTT.

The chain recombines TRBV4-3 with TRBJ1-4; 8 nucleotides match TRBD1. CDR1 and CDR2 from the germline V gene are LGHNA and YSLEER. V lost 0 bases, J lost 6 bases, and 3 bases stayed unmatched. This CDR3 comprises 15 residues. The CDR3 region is CASSQDRGRDEKLFF. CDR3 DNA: TGCGCCAGCAGCCAAGACAGGGGGCGGGATGAAAAACTGTTTTTT.

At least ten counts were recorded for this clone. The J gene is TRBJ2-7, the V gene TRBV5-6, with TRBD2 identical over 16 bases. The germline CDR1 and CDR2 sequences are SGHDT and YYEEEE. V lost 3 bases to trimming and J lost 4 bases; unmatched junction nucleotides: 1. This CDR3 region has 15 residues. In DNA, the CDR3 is TGTGCCAGCAGCTCGGGACTAGCGGGAGGGTACGAGCAGTACTTC. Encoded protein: CASSSGLAGGYEQYF. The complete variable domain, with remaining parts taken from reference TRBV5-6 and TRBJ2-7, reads DAGVTQSPTHLIKTRGQQVTLRCSPKSGHDTVSWYQQALGQGPQFIFQYYEEEERQRGNFPDRFSGHQFPNYSSELNVNALLLGDSALYLCASSSGLAGGYEQYFGPGTRLTVT.

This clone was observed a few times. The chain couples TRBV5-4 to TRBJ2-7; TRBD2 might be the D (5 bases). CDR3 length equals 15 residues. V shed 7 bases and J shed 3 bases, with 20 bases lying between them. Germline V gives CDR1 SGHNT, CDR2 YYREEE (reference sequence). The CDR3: CASRPSAANYYEQYF. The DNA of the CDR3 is TGTGCCAGCCGCCCCTCAGCGGCAAACTACTACGAGCAGTACTTC.